What follows are 16 T cell receptor beta chains derived from one specimen sequenced in a study of CD8 T cells in Susac syndrome. RNA totalling roughly 0.45 to 1 ug underwent reverse transcription with random hexamers. Each CDR3 protein gets one entry after TCRdb re-called the immunoSEQ multiplex PCR reads with MiXCR. There are 150,000 to 200,000 distinct CDR3 sequences in the sample; about 94% occur only once, and around 0.14% lies in the top ten. Sequencing used CD4+ T cells from PBMCs. The receptor source for this set is a human donor in good health.

The count of this clonotype is one. This sequence joins TRBV20-1 and TRBJ1-2, with a weak D call TRBD1 (5 bases). Germline CDR1 and CDR2: DFQATT and SNEGSKA (reference sequence). The CDR3 covers 14 residues. V was pared by 5 bases and J by 1 base, with 14 bases between. The CDR3 nucleotides read TGCAGTGCTGGAAATGGGGGGAGTAACTATGGCTACACCTTC. Its protein product is CSAGNGGSNYGYTF.

The rearrangement links TRBV3-1 to TRBJ1-2, with D possibly being TRBD1 (6 bases). Germline V gene data show CDR1 as LGHDT and CDR2 as YNNKEL (reference sequence). With 0 bases removed from V and 4 bases from J, the gap between germline ends came to 15 bases. The CDR3 has 16 amino acids. This CDR3 is CASSQDQGTRSYGYTF. The CDR3 DNA is TGTGCCAGCAGCCAAGACCAGGGGACTCGATCCTATGGCTACACCTTC.

V usage is TRBV7-9 and J usage is TRBJ2-3; tentative D call: TRBD2 (6 bases). This CDR3 is built from 14 residues. CDR1 and CDR2 from the germline V gene are SEHNR and FQNEAQ (reference sequence). Trimming took 5 bases from V and 6 from J, leaving 15 bases between them. CDR3 amino acids: CASSERDSIDTQYF. The CDR3 DNA sequence: TGTGCCAGCAGCGAACGGGACTCCATTGATACGCAGTATTTT.

The V gene is TRBV25-1, the J gene TRBJ2-5; D is uncertain. V was trimmed by 3 bases and J by 2 bases, leaving 7 bases between them. Germline CDR1 is MGHDK and CDR2 is SYGVNS. CDR3 length: 13 amino acids. The CDR3 coding sequence is TGTGCCAGCAGTGACAGGCATCAAGAGACCCAGTACTTC. Amino acids: CASSDRHQETQYF.

The rearrangement links TRBV18 to TRBJ2-5; no clear D gene. Germline loops: CDR1 KGHSH, CDR2 LQKENI. This CDR3 comprises 12 residues. Trimming took 4 bases from V and 9 from J, leaving 12 bases between them. CDR3 sequence reads: CASSHPDGPQYF. Here the CDR3 DNA reads TGTGCCAGCTCACACCCGGACGGTCCCCAGTACTTC.

This chain uses TRBV7-9 with TRBJ2-5; D might be TRBD2 (5 bases). Trimming left V 4 bases short and J 2 bases short, with 11 bases between. The CDR3 totals 14 residues. The germline V gene has CDR1 SEHNR and CDR2 FQNEAQ (reference sequence). The CDR3 region has the DNA TGTGCCAGCAGCTACCCCGGGGTTCAAGAGACCCAGTACTTC. Amino acid sequence: CASSYPGVQETQYF. Complete variable domain (other parts from reference TRBV7-9 and TRBJ2-5): DTGVSQNPRHKITKRGQNVTFRCDPISEHNRLYWYRQTLGQGPEFLTYFQNEAQLEKSRLLSDRFSAERPKGSFSTLEIQRTEQGDSAMYLCASSYPGVQETQYFGPGTRLLVL.

The gene calls are TRBV4-3 and TRBJ2-7; TRBD2 aligns across 7 bases. CDR1 LGHNA and CDR2 YSLEER come from the germline V gene. This CDR3 comprises 15 residues. The V gene end was trimmed by 0 bases and the J gene end by 10 bases; junction bases not matched to a gene: 12. Here the CDR3 reads CASSQDGGLLKEQYF. The CDR3 bases are TGCGCCAGCAGCCAAGATGGGGGACTACTCAAAGAACAGTACTTC.

V is TRBV29-1 and J is TRBJ1-2; D remains unclear. CDR3 length: 13 residues. V lost 4 bases and J lost 0, with 9 bases in between. The germline gives CDR1 SQVTM, CDR2 ANQGSEA. The CDR3: CSVVQLPNYGYTF. CDR3 nucleotide sequence: TGCAGCGTTGTCCAGTTACCTAACTATGGCTACACCTTC.

This clonotype showed up just once. The J gene is TRBJ2-7, the V gene TRBV6-2 or TRBV6-3; perhaps D is TRBD1 or TRBD2 (5 bases each). Germline V gene sequence: CDR1 MNHEY, CDR2 SVGEGT. CDR3 length equals 17 residues. V lost 0 bases, J lost 6 bases, and 21 bases lay in between. CDR3 sequence reads: CASSYSTWDPGLLEQYF. The DNA for the CDR3 is TGTGCCAGCAGTTACTCGACCTGGGACCCAGGTTTGCTCGAGCAGTACTTC.

This clonotype was seen just once. The chain carries TRBV7-2 and TRBJ2-7; no clear D gene. CDR1 SGHTA and CDR2 FQGNSA come from the germline V gene. This CDR3 is built from 14 residues. Trimming pared 6 bases from V and 1 base from J, leaving 13 bases between. The CDR3 DNA reads TGTGCCAGCAGGGTCGGGCTTACGTCCTACGAGCAGTACTTC. Protein: CASRVGLTSYEQYF.

J is TRBJ2-3 and V is TRBV28; no reliable D call. This CDR3 has 13 amino acids. Trimming shortened V by 9 bases and J by 2 bases, and 12 bases separated the two germline ends. CDR1 and CDR2 (germline): MDHEN, SYDVKM. The CDR3 sequence: CASRNSYTDTQYF. The CDR3 nucleotides read TGTGCCAGTCGTAACAGTTACACAGATACGCAGTATTTT. Complete variable domain (other parts from reference TRBV28 and TRBJ2-3): DVKVTQSSRYLVKRTGEKVFLECVQDMDHENMFWYRQDPGLGLRLIYFSYDVKMKEKGDIPEGYSVSREKKERFSLILESASTNQTSMYLCASRNSYTDTQYFGPGTRLTVL.

The chain joins TRBV9 to TRBJ2-3, with 8 bases fitting TRBD2. The V gene's germline CDR1 is SGDLS and CDR2 YYNGEE. J gave up 1 base and V 0 bases, and 1 base lay outside the gene matches. The CDR3 is made up of 15 amino acids. CDR3 DNA: TGTGCCAGCAGCGTAGGTAGCGGGGGCACAGATACGCAGTATTTT. The encoded protein is CASSVGSGGTDTQYF.

The J gene is TRBJ2-3, the V gene TRBV3-1; 8 bases fit TRBD2. The length of the CDR3 is 16 residues. Losses at the gene ends were 3 bases for V and 1 base for J; bases not matched to a gene: 6. The germline CDR1 and CDR2 sequences are LGHDT and YNNKEL (reference sequence). The CDR3 bases are TGTGCCAGCAGCCAGGGACTAGTAGGGGGCACAGATACGCAGTATTTT. Translation: CASSQGLVGGTDTQYF.

This clonotype came up once. The CDR3 bases are TGTGCCAGCGGGTCTGTTGAGCAGTTCTTC. This encodes CASGSVEQFF. This chain links TRBV3-1 with TRBJ2-1; D gene uncertain. In germline, CDR1 is LGHDT, CDR2 YNNKEL (reference sequence). With 8 bases removed from V and 9 bases from J, the gap between germline ends came to 8 bases. The CDR3 covers 10 residues.

The chain carries TRBV29-1 and TRBJ2-1; weak D call: TRBD2 (6 bases). The V gene's germline CDR1 is SQVTM and CDR2 ANQGSEA. Trimming removed 1 base from V and 0 bases from J, with 7 bases in between. This CDR3 has 14 residues. The CDR3 spells CSVEGGNSYNEQFF. The CDR3 coding sequence is TGCAGCGTTGAAGGCGGGAACTCCTACAATGAGCAGTTCTTC.

The CDR3 sequence is CASSPRWGEDSPLHF. CDR3 nucleotides: TGTGCCAGCAGCCCCCGCTGGGGGGAGGACTCACCCCTCCACTTT. This chain links TRBV11-2 with TRBJ1-6, with D perhaps TRBD1 (5 bases). V was pared by 5 bases and J by 10 bases, with 18 bases between. Germline V lookup: CDR1 SGHAT, CDR2 FQNNGV. The length of the CDR3 is 15 residues.